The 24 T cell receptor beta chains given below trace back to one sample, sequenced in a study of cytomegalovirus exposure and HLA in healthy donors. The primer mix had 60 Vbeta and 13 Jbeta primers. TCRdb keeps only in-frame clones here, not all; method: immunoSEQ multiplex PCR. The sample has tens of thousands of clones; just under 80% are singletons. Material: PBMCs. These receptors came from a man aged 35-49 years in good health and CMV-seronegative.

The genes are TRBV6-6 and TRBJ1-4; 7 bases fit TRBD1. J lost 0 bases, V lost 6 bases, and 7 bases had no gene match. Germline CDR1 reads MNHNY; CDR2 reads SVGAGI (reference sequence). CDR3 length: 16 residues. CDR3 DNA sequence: TGTGCCAGCAGGGGACGACAGGGCGCAACTAATGAAAAACTGTTTTTT. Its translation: CASRGRQGATNEKLFF.

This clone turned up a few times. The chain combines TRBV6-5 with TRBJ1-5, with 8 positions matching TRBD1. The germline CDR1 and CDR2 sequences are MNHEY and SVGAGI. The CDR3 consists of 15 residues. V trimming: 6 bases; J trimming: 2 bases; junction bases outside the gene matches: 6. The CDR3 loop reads CASRQQGVGNQPQHF. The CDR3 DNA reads TGTGCCAGCAGACAACAGGGGGTGGGCAATCAGCCCCAGCATTTT.

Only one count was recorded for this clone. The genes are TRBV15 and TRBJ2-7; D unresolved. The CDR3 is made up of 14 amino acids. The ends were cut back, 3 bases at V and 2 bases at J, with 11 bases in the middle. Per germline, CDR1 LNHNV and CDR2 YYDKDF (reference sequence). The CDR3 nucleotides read TGTGCCACCAGCAGCTTACAGTATCCCTACGAGCAGTACTTC. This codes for CATSSLQYPYEQYF.

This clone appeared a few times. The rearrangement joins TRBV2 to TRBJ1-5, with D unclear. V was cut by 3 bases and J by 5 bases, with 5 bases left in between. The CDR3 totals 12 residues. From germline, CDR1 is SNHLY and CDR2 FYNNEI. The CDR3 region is CASSDPDQPQHF. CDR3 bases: TGTGCCAGCAGTGACCCCGATCAGCCCCAGCATTTT.

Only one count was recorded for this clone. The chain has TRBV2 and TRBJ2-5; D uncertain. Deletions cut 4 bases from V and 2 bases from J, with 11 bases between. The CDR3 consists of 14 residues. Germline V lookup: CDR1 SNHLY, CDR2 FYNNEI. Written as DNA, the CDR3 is TGTGCCAGCAGTGTTCTATCAGGTCAAGAGACCCAGTACTTC. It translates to CASSVLSGQETQYF.

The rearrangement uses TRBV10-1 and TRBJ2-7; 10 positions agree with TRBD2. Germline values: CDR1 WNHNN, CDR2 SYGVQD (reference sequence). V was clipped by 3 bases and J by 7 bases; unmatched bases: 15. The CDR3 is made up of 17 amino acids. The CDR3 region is CASSESGGAINLGEQYF. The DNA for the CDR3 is TGCGCCAGCAGTGAAAGCGGGGGGGCGATAAATCTGGGAGAGCAGTACTTC.

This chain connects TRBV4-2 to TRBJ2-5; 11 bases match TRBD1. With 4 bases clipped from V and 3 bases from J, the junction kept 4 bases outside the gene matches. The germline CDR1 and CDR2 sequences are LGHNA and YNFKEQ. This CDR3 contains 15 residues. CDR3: CASSPRDRGEETQYF. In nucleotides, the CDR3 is TGTGCCAGCAGCCCCCGGGACAGGGGGGAAGAGACCCAGTACTTC.

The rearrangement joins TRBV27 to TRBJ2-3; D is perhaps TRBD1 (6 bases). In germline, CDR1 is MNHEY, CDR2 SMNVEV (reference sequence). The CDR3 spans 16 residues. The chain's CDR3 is CATSSSRAGGTDTQYF. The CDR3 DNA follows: TGTGCGACAAGTTCGTCAAGGGCAGGGGGCACAGATACGCAGTATTTT.

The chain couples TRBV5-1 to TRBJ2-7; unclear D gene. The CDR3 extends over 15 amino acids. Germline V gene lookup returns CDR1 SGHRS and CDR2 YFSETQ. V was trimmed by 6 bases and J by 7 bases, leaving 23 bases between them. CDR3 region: CASTPGDTNTEEQYF. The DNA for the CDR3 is TGCGCCAGCACACCCGGTGACACCAACACAGAAGAGCAGTACTTC.

CDR3 protein: CASSALSGGAYNEQFF. CDR3 bases: TGTGCCAGCAGTGCCCTTAGCGGGGGCGCCTACAATGAGCAGTTCTTC. The V and J genes are TRBV28 and TRBJ2-1, with 9 bases matching TRBD2. Trimming cost V 5 bases and J 2 bases; bases outside gene matches: 7. Germline V lookup: CDR1 MDHEN, CDR2 SYDVKM. There are 16 residues in the CDR3.

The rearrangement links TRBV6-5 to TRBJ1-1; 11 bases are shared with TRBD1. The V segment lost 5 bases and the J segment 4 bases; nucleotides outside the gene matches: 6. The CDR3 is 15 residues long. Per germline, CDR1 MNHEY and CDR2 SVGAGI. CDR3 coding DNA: TGTGCCAGCAGTCCCGGACAGGGGGCAGGCACTGAAGCTTTCTTT. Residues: CASSPGQGAGTEAFF.

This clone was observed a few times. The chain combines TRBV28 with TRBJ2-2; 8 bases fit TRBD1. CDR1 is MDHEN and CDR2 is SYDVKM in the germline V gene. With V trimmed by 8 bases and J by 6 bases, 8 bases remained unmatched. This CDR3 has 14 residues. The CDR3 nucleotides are TGTGCCAGCGGACCTTTGGACAGGGCCGGGGAGCTGTTTTTT. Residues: CASGPLDRAGELFF.

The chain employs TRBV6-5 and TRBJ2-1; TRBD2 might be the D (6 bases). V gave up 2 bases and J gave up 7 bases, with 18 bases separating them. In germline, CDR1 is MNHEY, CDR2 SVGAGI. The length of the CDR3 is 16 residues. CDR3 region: CASSYLPGESFNEQFF. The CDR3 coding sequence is TGTGCCAGCAGTTACCTACCGGGGGAATCTTTTAATGAGCAGTTCTTC.

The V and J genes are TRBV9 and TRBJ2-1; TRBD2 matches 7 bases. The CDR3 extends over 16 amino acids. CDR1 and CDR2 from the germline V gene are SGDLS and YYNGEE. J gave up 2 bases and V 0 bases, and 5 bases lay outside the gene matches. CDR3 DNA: TGTGCCAGCAGCGTAGCATTGCGGGGGACCTACAATGAGCAGTTCTTC. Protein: CASSVALRGTYNEQFF.

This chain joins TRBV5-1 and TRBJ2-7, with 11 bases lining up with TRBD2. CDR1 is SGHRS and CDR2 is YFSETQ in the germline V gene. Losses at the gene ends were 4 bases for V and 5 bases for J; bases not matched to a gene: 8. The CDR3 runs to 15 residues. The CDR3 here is CASSKTTSGEDEQYF. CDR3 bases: TGCGCCAGCAGCAAAACGACTAGCGGGGAGGACGAGCAGTACTTC.

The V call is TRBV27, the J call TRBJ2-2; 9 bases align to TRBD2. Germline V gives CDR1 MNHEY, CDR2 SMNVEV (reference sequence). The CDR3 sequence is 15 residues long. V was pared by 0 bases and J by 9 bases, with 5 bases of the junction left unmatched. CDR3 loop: CASSLSIASGRELFF. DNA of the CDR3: TGTGCCAGCAGTTTATCGATAGCTAGCGGGAGGGAGCTGTTTTTT.

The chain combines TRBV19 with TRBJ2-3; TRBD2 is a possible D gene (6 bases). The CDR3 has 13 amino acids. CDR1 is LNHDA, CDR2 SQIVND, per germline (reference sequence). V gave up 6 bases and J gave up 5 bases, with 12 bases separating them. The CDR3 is CASRELAQDTQYF. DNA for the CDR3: TGTGCCAGTAGGGAACTAGCACAAGATACGCAGTATTTT. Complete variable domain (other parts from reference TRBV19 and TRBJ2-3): DGGITQSPKYLFRKEGQNVTLSCEQNLNHDAMYWYRQDPGQGLRLIYYSQIVNDFQKGDIAEGYSVSREKKESFPLTVTSAQKNPTAFYLCASRELAQDTQYFGPGTRLTVL.

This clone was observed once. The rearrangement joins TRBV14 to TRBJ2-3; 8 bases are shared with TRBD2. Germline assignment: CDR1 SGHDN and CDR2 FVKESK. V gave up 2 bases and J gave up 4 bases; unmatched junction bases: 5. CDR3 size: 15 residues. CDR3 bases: TGTGCCAGCAGCCAAATCAGCGGGAGAGCAGATACGCAGTATTTT. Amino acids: CASSQISGRADTQYF.

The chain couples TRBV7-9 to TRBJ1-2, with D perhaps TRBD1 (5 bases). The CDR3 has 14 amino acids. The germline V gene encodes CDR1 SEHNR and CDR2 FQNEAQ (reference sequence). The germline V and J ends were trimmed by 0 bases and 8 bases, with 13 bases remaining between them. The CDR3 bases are TGTGCCAGCAGCTTAGCCGGGACGGGGGGAGGCTACACCTTC. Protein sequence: CASSLAGTGGGYTF.

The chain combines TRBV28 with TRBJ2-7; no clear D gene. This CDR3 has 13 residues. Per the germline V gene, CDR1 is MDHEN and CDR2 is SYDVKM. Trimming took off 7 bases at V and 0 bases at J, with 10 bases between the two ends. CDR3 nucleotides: TGTGCCAGCACTACTGACACCTCCTACGAGCAGTACTTC. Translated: CASTTDTSYEQYF.

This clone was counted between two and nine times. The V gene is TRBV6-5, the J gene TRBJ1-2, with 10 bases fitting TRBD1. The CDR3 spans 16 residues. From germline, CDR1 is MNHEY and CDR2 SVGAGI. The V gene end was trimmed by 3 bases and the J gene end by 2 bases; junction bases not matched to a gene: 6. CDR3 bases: TGTGCCAGCAGTTATGGGGGGACAGGGGTGAACTATGGCTACACCTTC. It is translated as CASSYGGTGVNYGYTF.

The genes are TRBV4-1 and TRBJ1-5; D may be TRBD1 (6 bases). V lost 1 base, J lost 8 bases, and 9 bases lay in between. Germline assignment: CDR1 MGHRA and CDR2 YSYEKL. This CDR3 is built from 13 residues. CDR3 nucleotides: TGCGCCAGCAGCCAAGGCAGACAGGAGCCCCAGCATTTT. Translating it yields CASSQGRQEPQHF.

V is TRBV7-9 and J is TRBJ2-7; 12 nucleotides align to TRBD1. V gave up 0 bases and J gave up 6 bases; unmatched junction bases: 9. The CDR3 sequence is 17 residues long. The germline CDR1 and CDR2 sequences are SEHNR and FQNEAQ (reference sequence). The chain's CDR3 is CASSLAGTGGAGSEQYF. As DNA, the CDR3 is TGTGCCAGCAGCTTAGCGGGGACAGGGGGCGCAGGTTCCGAGCAGTACTTC. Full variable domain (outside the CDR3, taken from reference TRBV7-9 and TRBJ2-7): DTGVSQNPRHKITKRGQNVTFRCDPISEHNRLYWYRQTLGQGPEFLTYFQNEAQLEKSRLLSDRFSAERPKGSFSTLEIQRTEQGDSAMYLCASSLAGTGGAGSEQYFGPGTRLTVT.

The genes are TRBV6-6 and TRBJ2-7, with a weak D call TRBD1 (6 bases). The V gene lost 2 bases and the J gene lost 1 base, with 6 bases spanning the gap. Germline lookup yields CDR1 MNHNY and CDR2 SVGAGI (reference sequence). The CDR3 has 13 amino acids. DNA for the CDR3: TGTGCCAGCAGTTACGGGACATCCTACGAGCAGTACTTC. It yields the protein CASSYGTSYEQYF.